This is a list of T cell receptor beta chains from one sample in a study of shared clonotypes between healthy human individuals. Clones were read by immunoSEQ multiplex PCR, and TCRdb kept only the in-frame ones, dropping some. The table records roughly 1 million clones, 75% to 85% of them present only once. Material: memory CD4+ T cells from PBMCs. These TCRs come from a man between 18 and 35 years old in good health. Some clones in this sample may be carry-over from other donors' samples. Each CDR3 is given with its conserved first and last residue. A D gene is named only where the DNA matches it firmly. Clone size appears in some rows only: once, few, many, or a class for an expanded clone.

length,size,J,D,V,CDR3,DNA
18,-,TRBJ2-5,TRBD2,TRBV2,CASRIGLAGGLGQETQYF,TGTGCCAGCAGGATCGGACTAGCGGGAGGGCTAGGACAAGAGACCCAGTACTTC
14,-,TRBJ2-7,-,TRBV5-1,CASSLRQGPYEQYF,TGCGCCAGCAGCTTGCGGCAGGGTCCCTACGAGCAGTACTTC
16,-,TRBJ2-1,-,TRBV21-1,CASSKNRDSTYNEQFF,TGTGCCAGCAGCAAGAACCGGGACAGTACATACAATGAGCAGTTCTTC
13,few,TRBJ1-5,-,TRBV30,CAWSGTGNQPQHF,TGTGCCTGGAGTGGGACGGGGAATCAGCCCCAGCATTTT
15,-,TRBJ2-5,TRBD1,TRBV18,CASSRPGQGGETQYF,TGTGCCAGCTCCCGTCCGGGACAGGGAGGGGAGACCCAGTACTTC
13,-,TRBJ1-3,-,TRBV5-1,CASSLASDNTIYF,TGCGCCAGCAGCTTGGCCTCAGACAACACCATATATTTT
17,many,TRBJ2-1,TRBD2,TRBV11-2,CASAPGSGRRSYNEQFF,TGTGCCAGCGCACCGGGAAGCGGGAGGCGCTCCTACAATGAGCAGTTCTTC
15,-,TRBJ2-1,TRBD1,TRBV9,CASSVGDRVFNEQFF,TGTGCCAGCAGCGTTGGTGACAGGGTTTTCAATGAGCAGTTCTTC
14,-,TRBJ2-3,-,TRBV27,CASSRKRRTDTQYF,TGTGCCAGCAGCCGTAAGAGACGCACAGATACGCAGTATTTT
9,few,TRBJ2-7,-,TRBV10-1,CASTPRQYF,TGCGCCAGCACCCCCCGACAGTACTTC
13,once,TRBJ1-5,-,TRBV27,CASSLRGNQPQHF,TGTGCCAGCAGTTTAAGAGGCAATCAGCCCCAGCATTTT
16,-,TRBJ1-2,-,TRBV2,CASTPGDFGSFYGYTF,TGTGCCAGCACCCCTGGGGACTTTGGTTCTTTTTATGGCTACACCTTC
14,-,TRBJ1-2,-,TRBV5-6,CASSLVGGGYGYTF,TGTGCCAGCAGCTTGGTTGGGGGAGGCTATGGCTACACCTTC
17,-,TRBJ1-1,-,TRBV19,CASSRRSGGQRNTEAFF,TGTGCCAGTAGCCGACGGAGCGGAGGACAAAGGAACACTGAAGCTTTCTTT
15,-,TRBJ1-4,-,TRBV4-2,CASSSQIWGNEKLFF,TGTGCCAGCAGCTCCCAGATCTGGGGGAATGAAAAACTGTTTTTT
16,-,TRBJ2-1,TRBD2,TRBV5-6,CASSRRASGRINEQFF,TGTGCCAGCAGCCGCCGGGCTAGCGGGAGGATAAATGAGCAGTTCTTC
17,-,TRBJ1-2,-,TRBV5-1,CASSSTPEQQGGYGYTF,TGCGCCAGCAGCTCCACTCCCGAACAACAGGGTGGCTATGGCTACACCTTC
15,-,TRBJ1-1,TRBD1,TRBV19,CANEPRDRGPTEAFF,TGTGCCAATGAACCCCGGGACAGGGGGCCCACTGAAGCTTTCTTT
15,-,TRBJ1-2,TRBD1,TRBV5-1,CASSHGTGGMSGYTF,TGCGCCAGCAGCCATGGGACAGGGGGTATGAGTGGCTACACCTTC
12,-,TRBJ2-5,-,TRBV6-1,CASRPTQETQYF,TGTGCCAGCAGACCTACCCAAGAGACCCAGTACTTC